This T cell receptor beta chain was profiled in a study of metastatic and nonmetastatic thyroid tumors. Study results and caveats: Within blood and tumor, benign nodules reportedly had significantly lower TCR beta diversity than malignant thyroid tumors did.

By its share, this clone is medium-sized (0.01 to 0.1%). Its antigen is undetermined. TCRdb redid the clone calls on the PCR reads using MiXCR. Of around 26,000 clones in the sample, 20% are singletons; the top ten hold roughly 4.4%. Every patient underwent thyroid surgery untreated. CDR1 and CDR2 from the germline V gene are DFQATT and SNEGSKA (reference sequence). V lost 4 bases to trimming and J lost 7 bases; unmatched junction nucleotides: 9. This CDR3 contains 14 residues. The V call is TRBV20-1, the J call TRBJ2-7, with 11 positions matching TRBD2. The sequence was obtained from a female donor with papillary thyroid cancer or a benign thyroid nodule (not recorded which). Some clones in this sample may be carry-over from other donors' samples. The sample consisted of adjacent normal tissue. The CDR3 nucleotides read TGCAGTGCTACTGGGACTAGCGGTTCGTGGGAGCAGTACTTC. Residues: CSATGTSGSWEQYF.